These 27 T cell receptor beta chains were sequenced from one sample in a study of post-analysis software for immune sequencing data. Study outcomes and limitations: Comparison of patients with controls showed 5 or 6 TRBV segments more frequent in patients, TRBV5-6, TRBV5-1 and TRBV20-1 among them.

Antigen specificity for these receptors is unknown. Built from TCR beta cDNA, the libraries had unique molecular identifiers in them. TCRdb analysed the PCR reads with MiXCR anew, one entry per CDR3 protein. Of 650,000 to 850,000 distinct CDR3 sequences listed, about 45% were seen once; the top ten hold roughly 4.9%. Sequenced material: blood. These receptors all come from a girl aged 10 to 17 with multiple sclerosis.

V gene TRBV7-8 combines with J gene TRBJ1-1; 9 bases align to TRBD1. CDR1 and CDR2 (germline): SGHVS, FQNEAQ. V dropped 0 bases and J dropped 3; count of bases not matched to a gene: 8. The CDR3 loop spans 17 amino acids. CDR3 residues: CASSLAWDREKDTEAFF. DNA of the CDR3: TGTGCCAGCAGCTTAGCGTGGGACAGGGAAAAGGACACTGAAGCTTTCTTT.

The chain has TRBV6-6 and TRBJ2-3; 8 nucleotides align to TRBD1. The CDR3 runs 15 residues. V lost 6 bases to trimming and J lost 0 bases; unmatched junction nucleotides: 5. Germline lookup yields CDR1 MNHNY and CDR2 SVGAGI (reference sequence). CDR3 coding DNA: TGTGCCAGCAGCCCCAGGGGGCTTAGCACAGATACGCAGTATTTT. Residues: CASSPRGLSTDTQYF.

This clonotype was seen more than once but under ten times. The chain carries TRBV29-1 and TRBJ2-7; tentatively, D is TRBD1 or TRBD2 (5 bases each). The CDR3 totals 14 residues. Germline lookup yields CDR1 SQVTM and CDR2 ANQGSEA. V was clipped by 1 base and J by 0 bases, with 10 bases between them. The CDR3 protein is CSVEGDGDSYEQYF. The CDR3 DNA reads TGCAGCGTTGAAGGGGACGGGGACTCCTACGAGCAGTACTTC.

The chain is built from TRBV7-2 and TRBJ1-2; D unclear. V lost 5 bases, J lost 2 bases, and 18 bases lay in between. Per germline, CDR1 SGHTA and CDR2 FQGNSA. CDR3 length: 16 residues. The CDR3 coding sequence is TGTGCCAGCAGCCTAGGTTTGCGGGCGCGGAACTATGGCTACACCTTC. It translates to CASSLGLRARNYGYTF.

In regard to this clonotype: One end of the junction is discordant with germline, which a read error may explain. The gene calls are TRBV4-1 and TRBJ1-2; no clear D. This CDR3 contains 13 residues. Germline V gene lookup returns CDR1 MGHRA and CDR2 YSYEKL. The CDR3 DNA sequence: TGCGCCGGCAGTCAAGGAGTTAACTACGGCTACACCTTC. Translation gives CAGSQGVNYGYTF.

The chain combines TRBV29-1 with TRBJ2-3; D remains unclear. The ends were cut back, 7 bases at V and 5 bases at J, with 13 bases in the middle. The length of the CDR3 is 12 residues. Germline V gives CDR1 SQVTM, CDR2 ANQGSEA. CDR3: CSASTLGDTQYF. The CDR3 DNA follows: TGCAGCGCCTCCACTCTTGGAGATACGCAGTATTTT.

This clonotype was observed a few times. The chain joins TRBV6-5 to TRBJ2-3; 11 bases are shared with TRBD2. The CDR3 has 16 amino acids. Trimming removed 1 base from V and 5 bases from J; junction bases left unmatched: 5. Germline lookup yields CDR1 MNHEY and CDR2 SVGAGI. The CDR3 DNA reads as TGTGCCAGCAGTTACTTGCTAGCGGGAGGTGGAGATACGCAGTATTTT. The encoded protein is CASSYLLAGGGDTQYF.

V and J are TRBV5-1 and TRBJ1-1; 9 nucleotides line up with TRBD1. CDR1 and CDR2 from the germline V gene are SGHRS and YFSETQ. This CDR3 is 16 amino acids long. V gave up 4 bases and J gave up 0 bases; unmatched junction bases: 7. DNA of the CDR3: TGCGCCAGCAGCATCGGGACAGGGATTTTGAACACTGAAGCTTTCTTT. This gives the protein CASSIGTGILNTEAFF.

Here the CDR3 DNA reads TGCGCCAGCAGGAAGCTGACAGGGACGAGCGGGACCCAGTACTTC. It specifies CASRKLTGTSGTQYF. This chain uses TRBV5-1 with TRBJ2-7; 7 nucleotides agree with TRBD1. The J call is in doubt because the DNA end fits TRBJ2-5 better. Germline CDR1 is SGHRS and CDR2 is YFSETQ. The length of the CDR3 is 15 residues.

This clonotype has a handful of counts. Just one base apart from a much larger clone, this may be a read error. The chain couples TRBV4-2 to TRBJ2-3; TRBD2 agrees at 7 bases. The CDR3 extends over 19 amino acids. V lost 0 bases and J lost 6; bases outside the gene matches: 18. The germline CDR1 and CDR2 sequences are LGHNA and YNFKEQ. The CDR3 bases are TGTGCCAGCAGCCAAGATGAAGGCCGGGACCTAAGGGAGGGGGATACGCAGTATTTT. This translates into CASSQDEGRDLREGDTQYF.

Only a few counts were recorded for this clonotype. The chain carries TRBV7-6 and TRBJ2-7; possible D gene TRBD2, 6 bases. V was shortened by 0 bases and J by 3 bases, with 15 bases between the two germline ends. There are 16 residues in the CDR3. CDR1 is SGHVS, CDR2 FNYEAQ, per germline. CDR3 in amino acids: CASSLAPRQGLYEQYF. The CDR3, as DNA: TGTGCCAGCAGCTTAGCCCCCCGTCAGGGACTCTACGAGCAGTACTTC.

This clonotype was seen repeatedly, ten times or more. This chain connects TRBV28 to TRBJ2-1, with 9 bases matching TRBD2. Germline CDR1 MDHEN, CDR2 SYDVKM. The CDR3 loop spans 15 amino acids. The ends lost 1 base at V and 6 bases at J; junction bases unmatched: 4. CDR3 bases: TGTGCCAGCAGTTTATTTGCTAGCGGGATCAATGAGCAGTTCTTC. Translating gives CASSLFASGINEQFF.

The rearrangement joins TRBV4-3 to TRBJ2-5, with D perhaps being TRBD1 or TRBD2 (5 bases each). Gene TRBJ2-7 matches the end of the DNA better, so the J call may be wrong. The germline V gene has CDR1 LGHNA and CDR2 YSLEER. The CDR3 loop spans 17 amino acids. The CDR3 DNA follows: TGCGCCAGCAGCCAAGAGGTCAGGGTAACTGGGGGCTACGAGCAGTACTTC. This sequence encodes CASSQEVRVTGGYEQYF.

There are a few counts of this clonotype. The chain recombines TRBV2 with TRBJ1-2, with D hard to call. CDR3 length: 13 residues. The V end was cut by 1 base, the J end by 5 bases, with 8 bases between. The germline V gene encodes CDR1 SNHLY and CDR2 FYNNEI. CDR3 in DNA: TGTGCCAGCAGTGAAGGGCAGCCATATGGCTACACCTTC. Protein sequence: CASSEGQPYGYTF.

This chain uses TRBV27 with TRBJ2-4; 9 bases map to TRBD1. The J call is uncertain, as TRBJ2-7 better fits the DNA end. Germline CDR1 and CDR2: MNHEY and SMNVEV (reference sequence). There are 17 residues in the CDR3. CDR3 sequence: CASSFRGRQGEVYEQYF. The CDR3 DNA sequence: TGTGCCAGCAGTTTCCGGGGGAGACAGGGGGAGGTCTACGAGCAGTACTTC.

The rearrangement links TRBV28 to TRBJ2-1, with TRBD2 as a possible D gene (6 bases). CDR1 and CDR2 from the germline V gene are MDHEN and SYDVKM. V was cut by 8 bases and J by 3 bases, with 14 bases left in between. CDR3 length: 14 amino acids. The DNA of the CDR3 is TGTGCCAGCTCGGGCGGGAACCTCTACAATGAGCAGTTCTTC. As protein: CASSGGNLYNEQFF.

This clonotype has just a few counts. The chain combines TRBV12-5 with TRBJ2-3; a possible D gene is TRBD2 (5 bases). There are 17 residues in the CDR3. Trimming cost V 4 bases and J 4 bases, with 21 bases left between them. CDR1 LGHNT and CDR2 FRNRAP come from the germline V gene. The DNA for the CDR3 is TGTGCTAGTGGTTGGACCCTCGGAGAGGGTCCCGCAGATACGCAGTATTTT. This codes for CASGWTLGEGPADTQYF.

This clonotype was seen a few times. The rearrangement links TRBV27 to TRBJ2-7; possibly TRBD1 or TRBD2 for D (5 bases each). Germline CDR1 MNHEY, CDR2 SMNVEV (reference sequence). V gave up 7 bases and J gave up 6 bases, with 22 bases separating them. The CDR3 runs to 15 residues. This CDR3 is CASKEGAGRPREQYF. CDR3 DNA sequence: TGTGCCAGCAAGGAAGGGGCGGGTAGGCCGCGCGAGCAGTACTTC.

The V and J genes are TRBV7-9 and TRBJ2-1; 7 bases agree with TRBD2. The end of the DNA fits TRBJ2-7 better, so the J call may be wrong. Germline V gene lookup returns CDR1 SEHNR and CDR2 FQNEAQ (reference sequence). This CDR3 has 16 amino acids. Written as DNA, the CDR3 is TGTGCCAGCAGCTCCTCCCCGGGCGGGAGTCGGGACGAGCAGTACTTC. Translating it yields CASSSSPGGSRDEQYF.

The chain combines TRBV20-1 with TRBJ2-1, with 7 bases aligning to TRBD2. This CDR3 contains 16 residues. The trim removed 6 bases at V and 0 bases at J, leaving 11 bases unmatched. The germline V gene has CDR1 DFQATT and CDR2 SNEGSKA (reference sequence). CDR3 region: CSAVPPTSVSYNEQFF. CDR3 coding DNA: TGCAGTGCCGTCCCCCCCACTAGCGTCTCCTACAATGAGCAGTTCTTC.

CDR3 DNA sequence: TGTGCCAGCAGCCCCCAGTCCGGGGAAGAGACCCAGTACTTC. This translates into CASSPQSGEETQYF. The chain couples TRBV7-2 to TRBJ2-5; possibly TRBD2 for D (5 bases). The V gene lost 5 bases and the J gene lost 3 bases, with 13 bases spanning the gap. This CDR3 contains 14 residues. Germline CDR1 SGHTA, CDR2 FQGNSA.

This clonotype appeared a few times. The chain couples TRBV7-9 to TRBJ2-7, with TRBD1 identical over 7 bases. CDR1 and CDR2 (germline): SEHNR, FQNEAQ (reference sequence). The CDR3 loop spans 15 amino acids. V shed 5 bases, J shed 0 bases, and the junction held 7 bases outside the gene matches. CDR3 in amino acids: CASSPRTGSSYEQYF. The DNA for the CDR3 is TGTGCCAGCAGCCCTCGGACAGGAAGCTCCTACGAGCAGTACTTC.

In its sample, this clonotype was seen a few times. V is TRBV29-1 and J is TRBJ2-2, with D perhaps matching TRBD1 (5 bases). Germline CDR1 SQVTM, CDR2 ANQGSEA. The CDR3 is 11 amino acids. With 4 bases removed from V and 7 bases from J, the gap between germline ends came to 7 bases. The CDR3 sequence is CSVVTGGELFF. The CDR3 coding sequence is TGCAGCGTTGTAACAGGCGGGGAGCTGTTTTTT.

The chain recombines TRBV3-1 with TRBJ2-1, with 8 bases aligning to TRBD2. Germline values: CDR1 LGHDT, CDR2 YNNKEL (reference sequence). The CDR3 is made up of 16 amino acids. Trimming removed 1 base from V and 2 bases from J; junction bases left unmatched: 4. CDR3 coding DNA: TGTGCCAGCAGCCAAGTCGAGCGGGAGCCCTACAATGAGCAGTTCTTC. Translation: CASSQVEREPYNEQFF.

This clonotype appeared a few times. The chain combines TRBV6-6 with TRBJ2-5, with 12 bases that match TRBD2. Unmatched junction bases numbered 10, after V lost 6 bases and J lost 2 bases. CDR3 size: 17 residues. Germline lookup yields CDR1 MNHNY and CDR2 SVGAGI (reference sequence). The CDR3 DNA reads TGTGCCAGCAGCCGCACACCTAGCGGGAGGGCTCAAGAGACCCAGTACTTC. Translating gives CASSRTPSGRAQETQYF.

CDR3 loop: CSATTSGRGTQYF. The CDR3 bases are TGCAGTGCTACGACTAGCGGGAGGGGGACCCAGTACTTC. The rearrangement links TRBV20-1 to TRBJ2-5, with 14 bases lining up with TRBD2. The CDR3 is made up of 13 amino acids. J gave up 7 bases and V 4 bases, and 2 bases lay outside the gene matches. Germline assignment: CDR1 DFQATT and CDR2 SNEGSKA (reference sequence).

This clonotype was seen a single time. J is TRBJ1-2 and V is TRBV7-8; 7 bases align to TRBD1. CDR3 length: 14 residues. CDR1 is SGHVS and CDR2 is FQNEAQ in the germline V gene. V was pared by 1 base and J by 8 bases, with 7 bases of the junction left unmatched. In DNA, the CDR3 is TGTGCCAGCAGCTTAGGGACAGGTAGTTTCGGCTACACCTTC. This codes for CASSLGTGSFGYTF. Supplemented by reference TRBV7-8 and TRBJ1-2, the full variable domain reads GAGVSQSPRYKVAKRGQDVALRCDPISGHVSLFWYQQALGQGPEFLTYFQNEAQLDKSGLPSDRFFAERPEGSVSTLKIQRTQQEDSAVYLCASSLGTGSFGYTFGSGTRLTVV.